A selection of T cell receptor beta chains follows, all from one sample in a study of neoadjuvant nivolumab and ipilimumab in lung cancer. Clones were sequenced by immunoSEQ multiplex PCR, and TCRdb holds only the in-frame ones, with some missing. This table holds over 15,000 clones, roughly four fifths found once. The source was tumor tissue, collected after neoadjuvant nivolumab, alone or with ipilimumab, at or shortly before surgery. All receptors come from an adult with non-small cell lung cancer. The CDR3 runs from the conserved cysteine through the conserved F or W. Fields, in order: V gene, D gene, clone size, J gene, CDR3 protein, CDR3 DNA. A D gene is named only where the DNA matches it firmly. The listing skips clone size in some rows; elsewhere it reads once, few, many or a size class.

>TRBV19|-|-|TRBJ1-2
CASSIVGTTGYTF
TGTGCCAGTAGTATTGTCGGCACGACTGGCTACACCTTC
>TRBV2|-|-|TRBJ2-7
CASSGRGEEEYF
TGTGCCAGCAGTGGAAGGGGGGAAGAGGAGTACTTC
>TRBV4-1|-|-|TRBJ2-3
CASSQALGDTDTQYF
TGCGCCAGCAGCCAGGCCCTTGGGGACACAGATACGCAGTATTTT
>TRBV2|-|-|TRBJ1-2
CARNKGQANTNYGYTF
TGTGCCAGAAATAAGGGGCAGGCGAATACTAACTATGGCTACACCTTC
>TRBV15|TRBD1|-|TRBJ1-1
CATSRDRDTEAFF
TGTGCCACCAGCCGGGACAGGGACACTGAAGCTTTCTTT
>TRBV6-5|-|-|TRBJ1-4
CASSAGTTEKLFF
TGTGCCAGCAGTGCCGGGACTACCGAAAAACTGTTTTTT
>TRBV12-5|-|-|TRBJ1-5
CASGPGGSNQPQHF
TGTGCTAGTGGTCCTGGGGGTAGCAATCAGCCCCAGCATTTT
>TRBV5-8|-|-|TRBJ2-1
CASSFSGFNEQFF
TGTGCCAGCAGCTTCTCAGGGTTTAATGAGCAGTTCTTC
>TRBV19|-|-|TRBJ1-2
CASSIDPYPPRGYTF
TGTGCCAGTAGTATAGATCCCTACCCCCCTCGGGGCTACACCTTC
>TRBV7-9|TRBD2|medium-sized|TRBJ2-3
CASSRIAGAQDTQYF
TGTGCCAGCAGCCGTATAGCGGGGGCCCAAGATACGCAGTATTTT
>TRBV4-2|TRBD1|-|TRBJ2-5
CASSQGRQGVETQYF
TGTGCCAGCAGCCAGGGTAGGCAGGGGGTAGAGACCCAGTACTTC
>TRBV18|-|-|TRBJ2-3
CASSKAGFGLDTQYF
TGTGCCAGCTCAAAGGCGGGGTTCGGATTGGATACGCAGTATTTT
>TRBV6-1|-|-|TRBJ2-5
CASNPGAWGETQYF
TGTGCCAGCAACCCAGGGGCCTGGGGGGAGACCCAGTACTTC
>TRBV11-2|TRBD2|-|TRBJ2-2
CASTPSGPWPGELFF
TGTGCCAGCACCCCTAGCGGACCGTGGCCCGGGGAGCTGTTTTTT
>TRBV7-3|-|-|TRBJ1-2
CASSPDGDYGYTF
TGTGCCAGCAGCCCAGACGGTGACTATGGCTACACCTTC
>TRBV19|-|-|TRBJ2-7
CASSMLNRYEQYF
TGTGCCAGTAGTATGCTTAACCGCTACGAGCAGTACTTC